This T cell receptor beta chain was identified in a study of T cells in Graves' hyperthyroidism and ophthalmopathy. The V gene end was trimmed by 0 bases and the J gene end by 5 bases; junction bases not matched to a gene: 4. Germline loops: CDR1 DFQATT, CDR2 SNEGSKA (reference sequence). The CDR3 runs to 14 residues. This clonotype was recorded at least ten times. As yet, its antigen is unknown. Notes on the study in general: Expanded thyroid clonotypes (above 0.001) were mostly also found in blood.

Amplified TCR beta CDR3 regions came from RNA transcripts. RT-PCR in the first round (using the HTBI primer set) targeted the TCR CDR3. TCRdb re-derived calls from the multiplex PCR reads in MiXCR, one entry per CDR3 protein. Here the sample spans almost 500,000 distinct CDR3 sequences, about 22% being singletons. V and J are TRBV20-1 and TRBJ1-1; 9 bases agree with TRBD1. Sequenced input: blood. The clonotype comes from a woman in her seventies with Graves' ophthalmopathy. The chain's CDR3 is CSARDKTGGTEAFF. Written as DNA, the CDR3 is TGCAGTGCTAGAGATAAGACAGGGGGAACTGAAGCTTTCTTT.